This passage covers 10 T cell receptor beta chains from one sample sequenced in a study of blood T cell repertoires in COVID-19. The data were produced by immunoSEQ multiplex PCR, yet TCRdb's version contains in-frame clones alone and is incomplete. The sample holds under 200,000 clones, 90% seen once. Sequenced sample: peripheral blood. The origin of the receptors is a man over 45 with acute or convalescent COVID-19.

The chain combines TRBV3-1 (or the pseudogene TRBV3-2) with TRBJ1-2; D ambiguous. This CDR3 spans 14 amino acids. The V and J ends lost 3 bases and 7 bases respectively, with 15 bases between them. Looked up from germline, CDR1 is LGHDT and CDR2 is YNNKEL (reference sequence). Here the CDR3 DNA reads TGTGCCAGCAGCCACTCGACGGGAACTTCTGGCTACACCTTC. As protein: CASSHSTGTSGYTF.

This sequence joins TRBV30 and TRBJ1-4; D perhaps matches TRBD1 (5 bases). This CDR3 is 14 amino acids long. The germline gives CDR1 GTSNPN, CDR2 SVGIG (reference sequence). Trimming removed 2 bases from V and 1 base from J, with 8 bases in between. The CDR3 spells CAWSLGGTNEKLFF. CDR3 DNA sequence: TGTGCCTGGAGTCTGGGGGGAACTAATGAAAAACTGTTTTTT.

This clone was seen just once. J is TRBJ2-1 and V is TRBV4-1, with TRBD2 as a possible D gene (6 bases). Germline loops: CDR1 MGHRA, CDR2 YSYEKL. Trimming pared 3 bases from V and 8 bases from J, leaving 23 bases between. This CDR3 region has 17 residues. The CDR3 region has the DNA TGCGCCAGCAGCCAGCCCGGAGAGGCGGGAATGTTGTATGAGCAGTTCTTC. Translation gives CASSQPGEAGMLYEQFF.

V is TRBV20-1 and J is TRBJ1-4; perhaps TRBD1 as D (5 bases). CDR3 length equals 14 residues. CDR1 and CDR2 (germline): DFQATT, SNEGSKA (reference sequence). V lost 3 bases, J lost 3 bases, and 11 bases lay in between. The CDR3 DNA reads TGCAGTGCTAGTGAGGGGCCAGCTAATGAAAAACTGTTTTTT. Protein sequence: CSASEGPANEKLFF.

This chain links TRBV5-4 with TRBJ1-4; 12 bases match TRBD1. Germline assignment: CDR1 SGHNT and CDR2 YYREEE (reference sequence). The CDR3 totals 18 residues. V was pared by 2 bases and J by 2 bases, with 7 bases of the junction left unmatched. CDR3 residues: CASSFGTGGIVTNEKLFF. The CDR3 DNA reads TGTGCCAGCAGCTTCGGGACAGGGGGCATTGTGACTAATGAAAAACTGTTTTTT.

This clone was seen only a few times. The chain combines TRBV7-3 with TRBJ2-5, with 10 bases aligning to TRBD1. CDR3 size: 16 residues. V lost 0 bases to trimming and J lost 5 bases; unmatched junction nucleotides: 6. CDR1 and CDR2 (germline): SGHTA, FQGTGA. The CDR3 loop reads CASSLTGTGVYETQYF. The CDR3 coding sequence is TGTGCCAGCAGCTTAACGGGGACAGGGGTTTACGAGACCCAGTACTTC.

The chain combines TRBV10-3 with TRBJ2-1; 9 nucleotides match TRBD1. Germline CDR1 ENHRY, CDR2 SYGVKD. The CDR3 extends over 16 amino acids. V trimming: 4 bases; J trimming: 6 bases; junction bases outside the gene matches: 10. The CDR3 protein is CAISAGGTGWSNEQFF. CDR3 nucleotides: TGTGCCATCAGTGCCGGAGGGACAGGGTGGAGCAATGAGCAGTTCTTC.

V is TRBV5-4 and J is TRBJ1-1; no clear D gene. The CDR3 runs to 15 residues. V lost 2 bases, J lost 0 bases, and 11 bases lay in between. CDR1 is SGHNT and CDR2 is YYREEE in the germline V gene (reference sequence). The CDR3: CASSLGATMNTEAFF. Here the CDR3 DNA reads TGTGCCAGCAGCTTAGGCGCCACTATGAACACTGAAGCTTTCTTT.

CDR3 residues: CASSSQGQGGYEQYF. As DNA, the CDR3 is TGTGCCAGCAGTAGCCAGGGACAGGGGGGGTACGAGCAGTACTTC. This chain connects TRBV27 to TRBJ2-7; 11 nucleotides agree with TRBD1. CDR3 size: 15 residues. The trim removed 5 bases at V and 4 bases at J, leaving 7 bases unmatched. Looked up from germline, CDR1 is MNHEY and CDR2 is SMNVEV (reference sequence).

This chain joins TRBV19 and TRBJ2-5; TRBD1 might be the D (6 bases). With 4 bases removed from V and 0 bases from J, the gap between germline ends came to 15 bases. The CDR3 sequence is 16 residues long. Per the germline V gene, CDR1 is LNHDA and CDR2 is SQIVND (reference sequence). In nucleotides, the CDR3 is TGTGCCAGTAGTAGAGGGGGACGCGCGTACCAAGAGACCCAGTACTTC. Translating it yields CASSRGGRAYQETQYF.